This TCR beta chain was identified in a study of T-cell reconstitution after alpha-beta-depleted transplantation in children (dated by TCRdb to the mid-2010s). For the wider study: Using TCR repertoire profiling, the study followed T-cell immune reconstitution in a quantitative way in children after TCRalphabeta/CD19-depleted allogeneic hematopoietic cell transplantation.

Overall study outcomes, separate from this receptor: The apparently early alphabetaT-cell count recovery about two months after transplant was reportedly dependent on only several hundred rapidly expanded clones derived from non-depleted graft cells. The high TCRbeta diversity at day 60 in some patients was ascribed to recipient T cells and intrathymic progenitors that had survived conditioning. Over the following months the frequencies of hyperexpanded clones went down, and after one year T-cell counts and TCRbeta diversity were mostly credited to newly produced T cells.

Trimming leaves V shorter by 6 bases and J shorter by 4 bases, with the junction holding 7 bases beyond the gene matches. The CDR3 covers 15 residues, taking in both the cysteine and the phenylalanine. The entry retains the CDR3 DNA only, 45 bases that are in frame from base 1. The CDR1 and CDR2 encoded by the germline V gene are MNHNS and SASEGT. This clonotype was seen more than once but under ten times. The antigen it recognizes is unknown. The input lacks base qualities; no much larger clone sits a single base away. In light of the paper, this sample's treatment or condition label describes: allogeneic hematopoietic cell transplantation with graft depleted of TCRalphabeta T cells and CD19 B cells. TCRalphabeta/CD19-depleted allogeneic hematopoietic cell grafts were given to the transplant recipients, all of whom were children. The library came from PCR. Sequencing used an Illumina HiSeq 2500. Molecular barcoding was employed in the preparation of TCR libraries, with unique molecular identifiers being used to normalize TCRbeta repertoire quantification. TCRdb reworked the public reads: Q25 trimming with fastp, MiXCR clone assembly, productive beta chains retained. Rows with a matching CDR3 protein are joined into one entry that keeps the most common DNA and genes. The sample table records some 300,000 distinct CDR3 sequences; approximately 7.3% of these occur just once. Over 7.5% of the sample rests with the top ten.

The chain joins TRBV6-1 to TRBJ2-5; TRBD1 lines up with 11 middle nucleotides. Sample: peripheral blood, taken 360 days after TCRalphabeta/CD19-depleted stem cell transplant. This clonotype originated in a female patient aged 2-9 years who had a stem cell transplant for Fanconi anemia, so the T cells may come from the graft donor. At the DNA level, the sequence is TGTGCCAGCAGCCCGGACAGGGGGCGACTAGAGACCCAGTACTTC. Its translation is CASSPDRGRLETQYF.